The following is a TCR beta chain sequence with its context. Its antigen is not identified. One entry per CDR3 protein, called by TCRdb with MiXCR from the 5' RACE reads. The sample has 300,000 to 400,000 distinct CDR3 sequences, 25% to 30% seen once. With 5 bases clipped from V and 1 base from J, the junction kept 7 bases outside the gene matches. This CDR3 spans 15 amino acids. Germline V gene lookup returns CDR1 DFQATT and CDR2 SNEGSKA (reference sequence). The data were obtained in a study of T-cell memory formation after mild COVID-19. Study context: TCR clusters showed largely donor specificity.

Regarding the study as a whole: Mostly located in CM and EM were contracting CD4+ clones, with contracting CD8+ clones located in EMRA. A balance of CD4 and CD8 characterized clones contracting day 15 to 85, whereas later expanders leaned CD4+.

The chain couples TRBV20-1 to TRBJ2-7; TRBD2 aligns across 11 bases. The receptor's source is an adult woman who had mild COVID-19 (a few samples of this study predate the infection). Cell type and time point are not known. Sequencing used PBMCs or a T cell subset sorted from them (not recorded which). CDR3 coding DNA: TGCAGTGCTCCCTTAGCGGGAGGGCTTTCCTACGAGCAGTACTTC. This encodes CSAPLAGGLSYEQYF.